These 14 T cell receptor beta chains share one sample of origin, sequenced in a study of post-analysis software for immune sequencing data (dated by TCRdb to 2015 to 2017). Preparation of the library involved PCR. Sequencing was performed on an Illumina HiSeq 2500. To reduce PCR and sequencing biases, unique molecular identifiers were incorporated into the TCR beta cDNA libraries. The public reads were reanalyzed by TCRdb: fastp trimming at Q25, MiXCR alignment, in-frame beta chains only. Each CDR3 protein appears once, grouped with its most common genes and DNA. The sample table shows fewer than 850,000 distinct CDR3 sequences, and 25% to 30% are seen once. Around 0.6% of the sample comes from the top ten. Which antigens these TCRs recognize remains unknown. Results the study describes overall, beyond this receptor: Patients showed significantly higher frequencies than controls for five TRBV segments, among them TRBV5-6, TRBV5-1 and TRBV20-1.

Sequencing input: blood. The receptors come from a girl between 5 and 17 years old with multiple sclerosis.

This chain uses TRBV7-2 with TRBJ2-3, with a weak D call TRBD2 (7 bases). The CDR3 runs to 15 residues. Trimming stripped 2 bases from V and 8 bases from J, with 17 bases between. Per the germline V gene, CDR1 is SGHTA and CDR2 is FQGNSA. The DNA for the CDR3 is TGTGCCAGCAGCTTAAGAGGGGGGGCAGTAGGTACGCAGTATTTT. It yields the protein CASSLRGGAVGTQYF.

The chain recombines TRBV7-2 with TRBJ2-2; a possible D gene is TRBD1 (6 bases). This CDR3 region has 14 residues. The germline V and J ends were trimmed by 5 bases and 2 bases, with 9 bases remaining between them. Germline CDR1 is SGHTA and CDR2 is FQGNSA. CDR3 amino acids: CASSPRGNTGELFF. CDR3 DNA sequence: TGTGCCAGCAGCCCCAGGGGAAACACCGGGGAGCTGTTTTTT. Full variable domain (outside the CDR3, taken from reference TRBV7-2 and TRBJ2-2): GAGVSQSPSNKVTEKGKDVELRCDPISGHTALYWYRQSLGQGLEFLIYFQGNSAPDKSGLPSDRFSAERTGGSVSTLTIQRTQQEDSAVYLCASSPRGNTGELFFGEGSRLTVL.

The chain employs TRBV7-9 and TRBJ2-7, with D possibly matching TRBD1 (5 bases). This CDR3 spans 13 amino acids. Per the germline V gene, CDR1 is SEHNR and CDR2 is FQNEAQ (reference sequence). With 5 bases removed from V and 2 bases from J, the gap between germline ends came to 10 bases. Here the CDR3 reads CASSPPQAYEQYF. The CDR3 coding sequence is TGTGCCAGCAGCCCTCCACAGGCCTACGAGCAGTACTTC.

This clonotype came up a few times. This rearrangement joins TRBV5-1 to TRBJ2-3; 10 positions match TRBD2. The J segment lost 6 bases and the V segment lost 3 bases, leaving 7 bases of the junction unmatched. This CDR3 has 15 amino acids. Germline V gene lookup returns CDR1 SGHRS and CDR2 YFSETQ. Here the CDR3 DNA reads TGCGCCAGCAGCTCTAGCGGGAGAGGATTGGATACGCAGTATTTT. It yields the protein CASSSSGRGLDTQYF.

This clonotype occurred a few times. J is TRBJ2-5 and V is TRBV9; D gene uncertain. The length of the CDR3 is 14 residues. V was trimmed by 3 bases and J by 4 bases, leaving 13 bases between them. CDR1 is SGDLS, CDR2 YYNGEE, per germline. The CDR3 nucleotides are TGTGCCAGCAGCGAGTACTTCCCTTTAGAGACCCAGTACTTC. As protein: CASSEYFPLETQYF.

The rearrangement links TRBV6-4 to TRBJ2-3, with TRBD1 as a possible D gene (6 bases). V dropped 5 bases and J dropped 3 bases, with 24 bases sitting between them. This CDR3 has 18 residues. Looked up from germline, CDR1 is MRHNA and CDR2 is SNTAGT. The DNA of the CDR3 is TGTGCCAGCAGTTGCAGGGGACCGCCCCCGGTATGGACAGATACGCAGTATTTT. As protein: CASSCRGPPPVWTDTQYF.

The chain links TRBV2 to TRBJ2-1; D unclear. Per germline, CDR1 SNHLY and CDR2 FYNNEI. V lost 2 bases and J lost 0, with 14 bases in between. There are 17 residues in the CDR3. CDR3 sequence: CASSEFGRSYSYNEQFF. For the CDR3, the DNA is TGTGCCAGCAGTGAATTCGGGCGATCTTACTCCTACAATGAGCAGTTCTTC.

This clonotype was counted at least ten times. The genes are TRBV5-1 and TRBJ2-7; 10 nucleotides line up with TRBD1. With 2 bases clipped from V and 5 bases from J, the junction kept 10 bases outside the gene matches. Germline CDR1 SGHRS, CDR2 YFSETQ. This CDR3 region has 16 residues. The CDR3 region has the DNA TGCGCCAGCAGCTTAACGTTCCGGGACAGGGGCCACGAGCAGTACTTC. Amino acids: CASSLTFRDRGHEQYF.

CDR3 nucleotide sequence: TGTGCCAGCAGTGTGGGACCCCCGAATGAAAAACTGTTTTTT. As protein: CASSVGPPNEKLFF. The V call is TRBV6-1, the J call TRBJ1-4; D is perhaps TRBD1 (5 bases). Looked up from germline, CDR1 is MNHNS and CDR2 is SASEGT. Trimming pared 4 bases from V and 5 bases from J, leaving 11 bases between. The CDR3 loop spans 14 amino acids.

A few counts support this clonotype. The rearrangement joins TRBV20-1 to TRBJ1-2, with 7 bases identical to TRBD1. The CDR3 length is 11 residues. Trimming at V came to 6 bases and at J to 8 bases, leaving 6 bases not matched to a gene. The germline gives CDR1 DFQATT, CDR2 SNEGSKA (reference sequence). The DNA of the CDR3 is TGCAGTGCCCGGACAGGAGAGGGCTACACCTTC. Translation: CSARTGEGYTF.

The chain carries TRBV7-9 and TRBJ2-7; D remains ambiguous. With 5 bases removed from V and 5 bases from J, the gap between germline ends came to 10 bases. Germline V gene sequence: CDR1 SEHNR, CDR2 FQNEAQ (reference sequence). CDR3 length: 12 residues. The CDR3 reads CASSGSCDEQYF. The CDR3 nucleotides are TGTGCCAGCAGCGGATCATGTGACGAGCAGTACTTC.

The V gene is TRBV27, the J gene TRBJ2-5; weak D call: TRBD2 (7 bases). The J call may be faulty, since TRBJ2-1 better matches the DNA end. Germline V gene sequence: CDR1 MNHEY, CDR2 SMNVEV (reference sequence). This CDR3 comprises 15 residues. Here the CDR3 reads CASSRGGPYQETQFF. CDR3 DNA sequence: TGTGCCAGCAGTAGGGGGGGCCCTTACCAAGAGACCCAGTTCTTC.

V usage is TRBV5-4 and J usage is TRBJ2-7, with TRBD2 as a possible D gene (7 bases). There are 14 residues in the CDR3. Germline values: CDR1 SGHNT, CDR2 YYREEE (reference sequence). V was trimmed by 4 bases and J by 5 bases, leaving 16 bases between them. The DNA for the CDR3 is TGTGCCAGCAGCCCCGGAACAGGGAGGGACGAGCAGTACTTC. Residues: CASSPGTGRDEQYF.

The CDR3 region is CASSQAVLAGGPYYGELFF. CDR3 sequence (DNA): TGCGCCAGCAGCCAGGCAGTTCTAGCGGGGGGGCCGTATTACGGGGAGCTGTTTTTT. The chain combines TRBV4-1 with TRBJ2-2, with 12 bases aligning to TRBD2. This CDR3 region has 19 residues. Trimming removed 3 bases from V and 7 bases from J; junction bases left unmatched: 15. Per germline, CDR1 MGHRA and CDR2 YSYEKL.